This T cell receptor (beta chain) was identified in a study of T cell repertoires in cytomegalovirus infection. Concerning this clonotype: The target antigen is unknown.

TCRdb recomputed calls from the reads with MiXCR, one row per CDR3 protein. This table has 800,000 to 950,000 distinct CDR3 sequences, approximately 30% appearing once. Germline CDR1 MDHEN, CDR2 SYDVKM. The CDR3 consists of 14 residues. V lost 6 bases to trimming and J lost 8 bases, with 18 bases between them. Notes on the study in general: CMV-specific HLA-C-restricted TCR beta clonotypes dominated the ex vivo response.

The TCR sequence derives from a human donor in good health (CMV status not recorded). Some clones in this sample may be carry-over from other donors' samples. The genes are TRBV28 and TRBJ2-3, with a possible D match to TRBD1 (5 bases). The sample here was cultured CD8+ T cells from PBMCs, taken from culture after CMV antigen stimulation. CDR3 sequence: CASRVGIDGATQYF. CDR3 nucleotide sequence: TGTGCCAGCAGGGTAGGGATTGATGGGGCTACGCAGTATTTT.